This is a list of T cell receptor beta chains from one sample in a study of human T cells and chemical hapten exposure. TCRdb recomputed calls from the RACE reads with MiXCR, one row per CDR3 protein. This table has 300,000 to 450,000 distinct CDR3 sequences, approximately 5.8% appearing once. The source was whole blood, collected in connection with sensitization to the hapten diphenylcyclopropenone (DPC). Receptors originate from a woman aged 18-29 years with alopecia areata. Some clones in this sample may be carry-over from other donors' samples. Both conserved end residues are trimmed from each CDR3.

j_gene	v_gene	CDR3aa
TRBJ1-4	TRBV6-6	ASSWDSSGEKLF
TRBJ1-2	TRBV7-9	ASSFGTGVGYT
TRBJ1-1	TRBV6-2/TRBV6-3	ASRLDTREAF
TRBJ2-1	TRBV5-5	ASSSGTYNEQF
TRBJ2-3	TRBV28	ASKTIGQPFTDTQY
TRBJ1-5	TRBV6-5	ASSRGADQPQH
TRBJ2-3	TRBV12-3/TRBV12-4	ASSPGTDTQY
TRBJ2-1	TRBV12-3/TRBV12-4	ASSPEGQGSNEQF
TRBJ1-6	TRBV19	ASSIQAGKNSPLH
TRBJ1-1	TRBV7-3	ASSLMPGPNTEAF
TRBJ1-1	TRBV20-1	SARESPGFPEAF
TRBJ2-3	TRBV20-1	SARSRGSGGGSTDTQY
TRBJ1-5	TRBV6-2/TRBV6-3	ASSYGGGSQPQH
TRBJ1-2	TRBV4-2	ASSQAGTGYT
TRBJ1-1	TRBV5-1	ASSTQVNTEAF
TRBJ1-6	TRBV20-1	SARDVEQSNSPLH
TRBJ1-2	TRBV29-1	SVEDGDRTGYT
TRBJ1-1	TRBV5-1	ASSLLDSDTEAF
TRBJ2-1	TRBV25-1	ASRLGALF
TRBJ1-2	TRBV4-1	ASSQLTGAGGSYGYT
TRBJ1-1	TRBV29-1	SVIRTLNTEAF
TRBJ2-5	TRBV29-1	SSRSGQGVQETQY
TRBJ2-3	TRBV20-1	SASSGGRGNTQY
TRBJ1-4	TRBV5-5	ASSLAGILNEKLF
TRBJ1-2	TRBV7-8	ASSGGQGNYGYT
TRBJ2-3	TRBV6-2/TRBV6-3	ASSYRRGASTDTQY
TRBJ1-5	TRBV9	ASSAGQNQPQH
TRBJ2-5	TRBV12-3/TRBV12-4	ASSFGTSLRETQY
TRBJ1-6	TRBV6-1	ASNGHGNNSPLH
TRBJ1-6	TRBV11-1	ASCPGDSLAAYSPLH
TRBJ2-3	TRBV28	ASIPIAGVEDTQY
TRBJ2-3	TRBV7-6	ASSLSSGGFTDTQY
TRBJ1-1	TRBV6-2/TRBV6-3	ASSTPRPGHTEAF
TRBJ1-4	TRBV3-1	ASSQGDISTNEKLF
TRBJ1-2	TRBV27	ASSRQGHAYT
TRBJ1-1	TRBV4-3	ASKGVTEAF
TRBJ2-3	TRBV7-8	ASSLAISTDTQY
TRBJ2-7	TRBV5-1	ASSPRQTYEQY
TRBJ1-1	TRBV7-2	ASSEIQGAIKAF
TRBJ1-5	TRBV12-3/TRBV12-4	ASSLGRGHGNQPQH
TRBJ1-3	TRBV18	ASSPEQDLGDTIY
TRBJ2-4	TRBV20-1	SARQVGRAKNIQY
TRBJ1-1	TRBV27	ASSPHPAEAF
TRBJ1-2	TRBV6-5	ASSYSKDAHGYT
TRBJ2-3	TRBV20-1	SASITGASTDTQY
TRBJ1-4	TRBV15	ATSRKGAHEKLF
TRBJ2-1	TRBV11-1	ASSSARVGGDEQF